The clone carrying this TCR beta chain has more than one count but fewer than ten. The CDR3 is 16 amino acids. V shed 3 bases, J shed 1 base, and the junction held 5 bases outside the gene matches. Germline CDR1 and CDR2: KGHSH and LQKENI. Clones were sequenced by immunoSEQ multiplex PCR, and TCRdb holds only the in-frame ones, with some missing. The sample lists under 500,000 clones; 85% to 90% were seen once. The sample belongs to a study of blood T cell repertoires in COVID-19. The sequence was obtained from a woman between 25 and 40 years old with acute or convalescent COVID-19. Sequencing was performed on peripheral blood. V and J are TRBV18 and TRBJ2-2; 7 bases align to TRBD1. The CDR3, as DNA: TGTGCCAGCTCACCTGGGGGACAGAGGAACACCGGGGAGCTGTTTTTT. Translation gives CASSPGGQRNTGELFF.